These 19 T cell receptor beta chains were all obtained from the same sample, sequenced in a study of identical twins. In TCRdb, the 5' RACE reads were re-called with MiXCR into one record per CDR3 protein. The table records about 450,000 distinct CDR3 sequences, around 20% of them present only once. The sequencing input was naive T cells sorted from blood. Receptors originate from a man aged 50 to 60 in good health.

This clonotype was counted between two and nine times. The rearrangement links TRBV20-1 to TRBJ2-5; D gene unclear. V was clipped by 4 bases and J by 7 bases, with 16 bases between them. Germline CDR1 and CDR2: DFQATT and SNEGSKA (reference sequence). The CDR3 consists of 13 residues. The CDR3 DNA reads TGCAGTGCTAAGGCGGACCCACTTGGGACCCAGTACTTC. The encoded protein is CSAKADPLGTQYF.

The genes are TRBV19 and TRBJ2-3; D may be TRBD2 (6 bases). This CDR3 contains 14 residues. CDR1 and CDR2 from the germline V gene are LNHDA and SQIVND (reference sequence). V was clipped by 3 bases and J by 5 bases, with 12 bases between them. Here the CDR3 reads CASSMAREVDTQYF. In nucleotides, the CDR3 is TGTGCCAGTAGTATGGCCAGGGAGGTAGATACGCAGTATTTT. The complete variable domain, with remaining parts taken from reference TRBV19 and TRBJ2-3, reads DGGITQSPKYLFRKEGQNVTLSCEQNLNHDAMYWYRQDPGQGLRLIYYSQIVNDFQKGDIAEGYSVSREKKESFPLTVTSAQKNPTAFYLCASSMAREVDTQYFGPGTRLTVL.

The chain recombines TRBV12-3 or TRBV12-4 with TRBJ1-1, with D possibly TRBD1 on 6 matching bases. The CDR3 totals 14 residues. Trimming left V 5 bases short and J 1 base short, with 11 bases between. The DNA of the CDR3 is TGTGCCAGCAGTGCCGGGACACCGAACACTGAAGCTTTCTTT. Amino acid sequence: CASSAGTPNTEAFF.

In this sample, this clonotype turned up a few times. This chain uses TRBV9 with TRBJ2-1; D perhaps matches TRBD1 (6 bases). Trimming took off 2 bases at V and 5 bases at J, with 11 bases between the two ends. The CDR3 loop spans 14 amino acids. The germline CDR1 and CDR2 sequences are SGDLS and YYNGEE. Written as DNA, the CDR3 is TGTGCCAGCAGCGTCGGACAGAGAAACAATGAGCAGTTCTTC. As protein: CASSVGQRNNEQFF.

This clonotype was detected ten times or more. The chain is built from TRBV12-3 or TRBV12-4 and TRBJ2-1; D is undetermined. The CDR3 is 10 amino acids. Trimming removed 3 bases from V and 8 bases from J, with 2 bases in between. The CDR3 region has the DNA TGTGCCAGCAGTTTTTATGAGCAGTTCTTC. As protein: CASSFYEQFF.

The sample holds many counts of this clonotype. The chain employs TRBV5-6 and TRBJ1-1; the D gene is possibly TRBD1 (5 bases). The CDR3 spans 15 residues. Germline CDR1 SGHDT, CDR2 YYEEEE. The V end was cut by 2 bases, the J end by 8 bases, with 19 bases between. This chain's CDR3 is CASSFPWGGRPEAFF. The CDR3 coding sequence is TGTGCCAGCAGCTTCCCTTGGGGGGGACGCCCCGAAGCTTTCTTT.

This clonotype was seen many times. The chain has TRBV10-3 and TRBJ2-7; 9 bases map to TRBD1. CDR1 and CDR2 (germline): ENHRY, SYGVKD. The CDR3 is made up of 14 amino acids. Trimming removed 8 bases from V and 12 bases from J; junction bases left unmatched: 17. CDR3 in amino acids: CAIGEDRGNQKRYF. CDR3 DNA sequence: TGTGCCATCGGGGAGGACAGGGGCAATCAAAAGCGGTACTTC.

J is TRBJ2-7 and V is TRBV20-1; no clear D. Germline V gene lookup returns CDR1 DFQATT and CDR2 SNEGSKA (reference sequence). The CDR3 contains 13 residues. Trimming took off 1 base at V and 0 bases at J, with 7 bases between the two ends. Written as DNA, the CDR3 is TGCAGTGCTAGAGGACGGCCCTCCTACGAGCAGTACTTC. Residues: CSARGRPSYEQYF.

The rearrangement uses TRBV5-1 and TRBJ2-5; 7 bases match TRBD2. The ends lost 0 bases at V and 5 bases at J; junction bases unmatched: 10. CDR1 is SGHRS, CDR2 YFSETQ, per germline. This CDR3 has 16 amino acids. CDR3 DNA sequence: TGCGCCAGCAGCTTGGGCGGGAGCACTATCCTGGAGACCCAGTACTTC. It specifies CASSLGGSTILETQYF.

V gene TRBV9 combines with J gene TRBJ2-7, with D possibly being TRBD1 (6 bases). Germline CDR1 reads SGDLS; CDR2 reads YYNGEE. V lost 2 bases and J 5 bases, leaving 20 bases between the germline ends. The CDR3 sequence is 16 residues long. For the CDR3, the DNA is TGTGCCAGCAGCGTCATTTTTTCGTCCAGGGGCCACGAGCAGTACTTC. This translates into CASSVIFSSRGHEQYF.

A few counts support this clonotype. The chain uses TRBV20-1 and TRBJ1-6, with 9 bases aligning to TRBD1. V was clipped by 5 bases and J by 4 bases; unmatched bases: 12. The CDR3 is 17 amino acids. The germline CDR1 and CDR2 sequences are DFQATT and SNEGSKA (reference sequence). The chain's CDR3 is CSASFDGQGPYNSPLHF. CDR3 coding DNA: TGCAGTGCTTCATTTGACGGACAGGGGCCTTATAATTCACCCCTCCACTTT.

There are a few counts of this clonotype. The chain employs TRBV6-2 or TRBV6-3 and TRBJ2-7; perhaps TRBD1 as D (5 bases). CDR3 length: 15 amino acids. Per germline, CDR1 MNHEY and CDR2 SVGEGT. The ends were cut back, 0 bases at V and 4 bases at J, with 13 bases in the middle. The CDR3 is CASSYSAGIVYEQYF. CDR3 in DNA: TGTGCCAGCAGTTACTCAGCAGGGATCGTTTACGAGCAGTACTTC.

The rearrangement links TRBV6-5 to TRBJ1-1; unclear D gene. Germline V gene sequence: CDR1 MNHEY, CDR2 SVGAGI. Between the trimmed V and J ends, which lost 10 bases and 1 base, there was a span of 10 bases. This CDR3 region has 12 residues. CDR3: CATTTTNTEAFF. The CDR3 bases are TGTGCCACCACAACAACGAACACTGAAGCTTTCTTT.

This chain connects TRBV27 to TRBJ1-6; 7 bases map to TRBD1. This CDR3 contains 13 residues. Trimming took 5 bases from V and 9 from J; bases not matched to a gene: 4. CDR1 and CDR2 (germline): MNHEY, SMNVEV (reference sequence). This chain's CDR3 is CASSPGGGSPLHF. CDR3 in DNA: TGTGCCAGCAGTCCAGGGGGTGGTTCACCCCTCCACTTT.

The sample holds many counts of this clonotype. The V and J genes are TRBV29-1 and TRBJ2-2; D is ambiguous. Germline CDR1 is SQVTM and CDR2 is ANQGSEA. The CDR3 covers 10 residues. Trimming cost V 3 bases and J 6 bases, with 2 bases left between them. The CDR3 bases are TGCAGCGTTGATTCCGGGGAGCTGTTTTTT. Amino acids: CSVDSGELFF.

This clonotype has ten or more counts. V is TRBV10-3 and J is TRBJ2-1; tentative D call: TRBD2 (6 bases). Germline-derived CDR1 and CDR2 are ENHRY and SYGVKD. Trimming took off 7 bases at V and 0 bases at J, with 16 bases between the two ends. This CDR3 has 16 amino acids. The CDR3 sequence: CAITGGPRSSYNEQFF. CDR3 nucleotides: TGTGCCATCACCGGGGGTCCAAGGAGCTCCTACAATGAGCAGTTCTTC.

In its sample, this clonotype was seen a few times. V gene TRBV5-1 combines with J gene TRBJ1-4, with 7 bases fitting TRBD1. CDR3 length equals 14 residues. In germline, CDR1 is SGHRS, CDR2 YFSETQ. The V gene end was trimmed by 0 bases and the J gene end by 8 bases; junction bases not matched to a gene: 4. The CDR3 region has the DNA TGCGCCAGCAGCTTGGCTCAGACAGGGGAAAAACTGTTTTTT. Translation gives CASSLAQTGEKLFF.

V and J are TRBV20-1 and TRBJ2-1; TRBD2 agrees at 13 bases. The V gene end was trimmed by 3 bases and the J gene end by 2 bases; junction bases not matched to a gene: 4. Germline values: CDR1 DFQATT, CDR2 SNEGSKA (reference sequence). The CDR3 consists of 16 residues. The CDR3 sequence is CSASPGTSGTYNEQFF. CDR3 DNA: TGCAGTGCTAGCCCAGGGACTAGCGGGACCTACAATGAGCAGTTCTTC.

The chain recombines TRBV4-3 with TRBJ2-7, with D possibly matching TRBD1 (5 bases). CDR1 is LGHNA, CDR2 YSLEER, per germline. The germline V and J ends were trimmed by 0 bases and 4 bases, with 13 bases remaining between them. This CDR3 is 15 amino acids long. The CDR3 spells CASSQERSQGYEQYF. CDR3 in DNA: TGCGCCAGCAGCCAAGAAAGGAGCCAGGGTTACGAGCAGTACTTC.